This T cell receptor (beta chain) was obtained from a study of shared clonotypes between healthy human individuals. Clones were read by immunoSEQ multiplex PCR, and TCRdb kept only the in-frame ones, dropping some. This table holds about 2.2 million clones, over 85% found once. The CDR3 runs 14 residues. V was pared by 5 bases and J by 2 bases, with 4 bases of the junction left unmatched. From germline, CDR1 is SEHNR and CDR2 FQNEAQ (reference sequence). Naive CD8 isolation took CD45RO-negative cells positively selected for CCR7 and excluded terminally differentiated effector memory CD45RA+ cells. The specimen sequenced was naive CD8+ T cells from PBMCs. The clonotype comes from a man younger than 30 in good health. Some clones in this sample may be carry-over from other donors' samples. The gene calls are TRBV7-9 and TRBJ2-7; 9 positions agree with TRBD2. CDR3 DNA: TGTGCCAGCAGCGCGGGGGGGATAGCCTACGAGCAGTACTTC. Residues: CASSAGGIAYEQYF.